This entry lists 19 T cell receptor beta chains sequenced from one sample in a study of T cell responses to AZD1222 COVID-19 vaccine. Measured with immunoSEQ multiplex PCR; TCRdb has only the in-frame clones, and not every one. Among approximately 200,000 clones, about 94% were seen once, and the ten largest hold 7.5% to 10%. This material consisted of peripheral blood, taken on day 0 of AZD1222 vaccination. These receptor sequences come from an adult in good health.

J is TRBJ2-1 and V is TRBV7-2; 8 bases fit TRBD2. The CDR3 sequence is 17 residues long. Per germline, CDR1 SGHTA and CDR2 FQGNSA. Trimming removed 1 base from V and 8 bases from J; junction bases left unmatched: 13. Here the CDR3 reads CASSLEAGAGGRHEQFF. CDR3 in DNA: TGTGCCAGCAGCTTAGAGGCTGGCGCGGGAGGTCGTCATGAGCAGTTCTTC.

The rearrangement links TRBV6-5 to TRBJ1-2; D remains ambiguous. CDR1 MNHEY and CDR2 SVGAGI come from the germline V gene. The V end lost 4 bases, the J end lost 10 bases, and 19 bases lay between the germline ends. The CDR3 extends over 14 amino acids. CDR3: CASSFTPTKDDYTF. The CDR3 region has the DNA TGTGCCAGCAGTTTCACACCTACTAAGGATGACTACACCTTC.

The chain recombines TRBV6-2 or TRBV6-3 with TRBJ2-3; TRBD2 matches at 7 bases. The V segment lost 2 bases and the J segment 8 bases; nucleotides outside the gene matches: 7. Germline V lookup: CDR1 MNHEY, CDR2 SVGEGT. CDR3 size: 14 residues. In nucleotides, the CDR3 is TGTGCCAGCAGTTACGGCGGACTAGTTGGTACGCAGTATTTT. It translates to CASSYGGLVGTQYF.

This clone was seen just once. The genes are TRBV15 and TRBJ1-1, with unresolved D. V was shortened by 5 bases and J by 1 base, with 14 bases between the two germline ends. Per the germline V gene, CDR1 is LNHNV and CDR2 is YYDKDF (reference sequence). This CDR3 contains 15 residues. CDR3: CATSPEQDPNTEAFF. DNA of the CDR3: TGTGCCACCAGCCCCGAGCAGGATCCGAACACTGAAGCTTTCTTT.

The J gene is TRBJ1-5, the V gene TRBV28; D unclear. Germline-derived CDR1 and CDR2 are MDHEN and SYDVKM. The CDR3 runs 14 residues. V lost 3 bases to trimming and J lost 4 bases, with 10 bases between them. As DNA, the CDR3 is TGTGCCAGCAGTTTTGGTTCCGGGAATCAGCCCCAGCATTTT. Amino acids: CASSFGSGNQPQHF.

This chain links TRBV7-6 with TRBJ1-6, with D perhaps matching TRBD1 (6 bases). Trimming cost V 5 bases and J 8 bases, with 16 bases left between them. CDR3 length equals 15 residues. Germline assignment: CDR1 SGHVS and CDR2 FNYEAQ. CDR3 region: CASSPVQGRDSPLHF. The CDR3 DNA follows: TGTGCCAGCAGCCCAGTTCAGGGGAGGGATTCACCCCTCCACTTT.

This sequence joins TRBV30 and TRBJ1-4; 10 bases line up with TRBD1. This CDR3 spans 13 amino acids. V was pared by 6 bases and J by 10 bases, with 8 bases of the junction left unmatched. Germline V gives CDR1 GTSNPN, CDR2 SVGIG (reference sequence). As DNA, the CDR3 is TGTGCCTGTAAAGACAGGGGGCTCGGAAAACTGTTTTTT. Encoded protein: CACKDRGLGKLFF.

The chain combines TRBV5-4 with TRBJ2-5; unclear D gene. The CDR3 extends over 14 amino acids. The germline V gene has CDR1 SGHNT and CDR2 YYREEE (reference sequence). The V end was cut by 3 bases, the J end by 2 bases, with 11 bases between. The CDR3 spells CASSSPGYQETQYF. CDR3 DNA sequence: TGTGCCAGCAGCTCGCCCGGTTATCAAGAGACCCAGTACTTC. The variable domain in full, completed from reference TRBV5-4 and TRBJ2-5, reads ETGVTQSPTHLIKTRGQQVTLRCSSQSGHNTVSWYQQALGQGPQFIFQYYREEENGRGNFPPRFSGLQFPNYSSELNVNALELDDSALYLCASSSPGYQETQYFGPGTRLLVL.

Written as DNA, the CDR3 is TGTGCCTGGAGTGCCCTTACAGGGCGGACCGGGGAGCTGTTTTTT. Its translation: CAWSALTGRTGELFF. This chain uses TRBV30 with TRBJ2-2, with D possibly TRBD1 on 6 matching bases. The CDR3 is 15 residues long. The ends were cut back, 1 base at V and 5 bases at J, with 14 bases in the middle. Germline CDR1 reads GTSNPN; CDR2 reads SVGIG (reference sequence).

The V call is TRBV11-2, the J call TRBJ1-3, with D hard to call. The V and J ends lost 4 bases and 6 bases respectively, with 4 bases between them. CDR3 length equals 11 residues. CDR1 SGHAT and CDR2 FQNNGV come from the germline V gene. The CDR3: CASSSINTIYF. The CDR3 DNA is TGTGCCAGCAGCTCTATAAACACCATATATTTT.

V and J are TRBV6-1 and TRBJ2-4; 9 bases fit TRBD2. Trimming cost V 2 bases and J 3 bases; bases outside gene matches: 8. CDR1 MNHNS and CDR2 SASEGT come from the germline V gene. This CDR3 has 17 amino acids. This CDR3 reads CASSEMGLALGKNIQYF. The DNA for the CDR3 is TGTGCCAGCAGTGAAATGGGACTAGCTTTGGGCAAAAACATTCAGTACTTC.

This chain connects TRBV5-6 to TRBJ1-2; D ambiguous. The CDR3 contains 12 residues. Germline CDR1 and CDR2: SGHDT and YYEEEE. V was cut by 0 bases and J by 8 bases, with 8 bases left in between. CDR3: CASSLGREGYTF. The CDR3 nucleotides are TGTGCCAGCAGCTTGGGGCGGGAGGGCTACACCTTC. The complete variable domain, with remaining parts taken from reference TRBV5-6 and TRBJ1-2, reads DAGVTQSPTHLIKTRGQQVTLRCSPKSGHDTVSWYQQALGQGPQFIFQYYEEEERQRGNFPDRFSGHQFPNYSSELNVNALLLGDSALYLCASSLGREGYTFGSGTRLTVV.

The CDR3 DNA sequence: TGTGCCACCAGGACAGGGGATCCGTTTTTT. It translates to CATRTGDPFF. The chain joins TRBV24-1 to TRBJ1-4; TRBD1 aligns across 8 bases. Germline assignment: CDR1 KGHDR and CDR2 SFDVKD. The CDR3 consists of 10 residues. With 7 bases clipped from V and 16 bases from J, the junction kept 4 bases outside the gene matches.

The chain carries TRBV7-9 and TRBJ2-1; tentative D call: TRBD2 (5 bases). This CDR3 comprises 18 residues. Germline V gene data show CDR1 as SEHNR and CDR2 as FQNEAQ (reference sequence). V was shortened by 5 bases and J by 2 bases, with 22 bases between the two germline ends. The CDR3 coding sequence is TGTGCCAGCAGCCTAGATGGAGCTAGTATTAGCGCCTACAATGAGCAGTTCTTC. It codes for CASSLDGASISAYNEQFF.

CDR3 loop: CASSAGLASFYEQYF. CDR3 nucleotides: TGTGCCAGCAGCGCGGGACTAGCGAGTTTCTACGAGCAGTACTTC. The chain links TRBV7-9 to TRBJ2-7; TRBD2 agrees at 10 bases. CDR3 size: 15 residues. The ends lost 5 bases at V and 3 bases at J; junction bases unmatched: 7. Germline V gene lookup returns CDR1 SEHNR and CDR2 FQNEAQ (reference sequence).

The CDR3 is CASSLWGDTEAFF. The CDR3 DNA is TGTGCCAGCAGTCTCTGGGGGGACACTGAAGCTTTCTTT. The chain carries TRBV6-5 and TRBJ1-1; a weak D match, TRBD1 (5 bases). This CDR3 is built from 13 residues. Trimming removed 5 bases from V and 3 bases from J, with 10 bases in between. Germline CDR1 and CDR2: MNHEY and SVGAGI.

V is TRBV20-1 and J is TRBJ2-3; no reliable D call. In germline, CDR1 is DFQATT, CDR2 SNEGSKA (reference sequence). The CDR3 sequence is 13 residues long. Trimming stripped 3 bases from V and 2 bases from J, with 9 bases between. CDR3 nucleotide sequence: TGCAGTGCTAGTGGCAGGAACACAGATACGCAGTATTTT. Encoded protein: CSASGRNTDTQYF.

The CDR3 here is CASSLGQLNEQYF. The CDR3 nucleotides are TGTGCCAGCAGTTTGGGACAGCTCAACGAGCAGTACTTC. The chain links TRBV28 to TRBJ2-7; 7 nucleotides line up with TRBD1. Germline assignment: CDR1 MDHEN and CDR2 SYDVKM. Losses at the gene ends were 3 bases for V and 5 bases for J; bases not matched to a gene: 4. The CDR3 spans 13 residues.

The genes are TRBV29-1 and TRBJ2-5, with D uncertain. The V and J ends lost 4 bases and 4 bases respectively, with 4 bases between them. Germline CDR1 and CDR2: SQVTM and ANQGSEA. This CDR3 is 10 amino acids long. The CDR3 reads CSVGGETQYF. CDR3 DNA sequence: TGCAGCGTTGGAGGAGAGACCCAGTACTTC.